The clone carrying this T cell receptor beta chain appeared a few times. Antigen specificity is unknown. These data come from a study of blood T cells in healthy people across ages. Notes on the study in general: Among T cells, TCR beta diversity per million cells dropped roughly linearly as age rose.

Trimming removed 5 bases from V and 5 bases from J, with 10 bases in between. Germline V gene data show CDR1 as KGHSH and CDR2 as LQKENI. The CDR3 has 13 amino acids. PCR was performed a second time for roughly 7 to 12 cycles using a sample-barcoded 5' primer and a J-beta primer mix. Via MiXCR, TCRdb re-called the 5' RACE reads, giving one row per CDR3 protein. The sample lists around 1,700,000 distinct CDR3 sequences; 28% were seen once. V and J are TRBV18 and TRBJ1-5, with D unclear. Sequenced sample: blood. This TCR was recovered from a woman aged 25 to 39 in good health. The CDR3 DNA is TGTGCCAGCTCAGCTTTCCAGGATCAGCCCCAGCATTTT. Translated, it gives CASSAFQDQPQHF.